This T cell receptor beta chain was recorded in a study of cytomegalovirus exposure and HLA in healthy donors. Study observations and caveats: An analysis done earlier found most TCR beta V segments productive about 87% or about 30% of the time.

The PCR ran on 60 Vbeta and 13 Jbeta primers. TCRdb keeps only in-frame clones here, not all; method: immunoSEQ multiplex PCR. The table includes 110,000 or so clones, over 55% detected once. About this clone itself: What it binds is not known.

The sequencing sample was made of PBMCs. This sequence originates from a man younger than 35 in good health and CMV-seropositive.

The CDR3 DNA is TGTGCCAGACAGGCAGGGGGAGGGGAGCTGTTTTTT. Translating it yields CARQAGGGELFF. This chain connects TRBV2 to TRBJ2-2, with TRBD1 matching over 7 bases. CDR3 length equals 12 residues. Germline lookup yields CDR1 SNHLY and CDR2 FYNNEI. V lost 9 bases and J lost 8; bases outside the gene matches: 6.